This T cell receptor (beta chain) came from a study of blood T cell repertoires in COVID-19. At the level of the study: Nucleic acid was either cDNA or gDNA, and it came from T cells, B-cell-depleted T cells, or PBMCs.

J lost 4 bases, V lost 0 bases, and 15 bases had no gene match. Germline assignment: CDR1 MGHRA and CDR2 YSYEKL. The CDR3 runs to 20 residues. Clones were sequenced by immunoSEQ multiplex PCR, and TCRdb holds only the in-frame ones, with some missing. The table records 220,000 or so clones, 82% of them present only once. This sequence originates from a woman aged 60-75 years who had recovered from COVID-19. Sequencing was performed on PBMCs or T cells enriched from blood (not recorded which). The chain has TRBV4-1 and TRBJ1-2; 12 bases map to TRBD1. CDR3 DNA: TGCGCCAGCAGCCAAGATTTCTGGGCCGGGACAGGGGGCGGCGGCTATGGCTACACCTTC. Amino acid sequence: CASSQDFWAGTGGGGYGYTF.